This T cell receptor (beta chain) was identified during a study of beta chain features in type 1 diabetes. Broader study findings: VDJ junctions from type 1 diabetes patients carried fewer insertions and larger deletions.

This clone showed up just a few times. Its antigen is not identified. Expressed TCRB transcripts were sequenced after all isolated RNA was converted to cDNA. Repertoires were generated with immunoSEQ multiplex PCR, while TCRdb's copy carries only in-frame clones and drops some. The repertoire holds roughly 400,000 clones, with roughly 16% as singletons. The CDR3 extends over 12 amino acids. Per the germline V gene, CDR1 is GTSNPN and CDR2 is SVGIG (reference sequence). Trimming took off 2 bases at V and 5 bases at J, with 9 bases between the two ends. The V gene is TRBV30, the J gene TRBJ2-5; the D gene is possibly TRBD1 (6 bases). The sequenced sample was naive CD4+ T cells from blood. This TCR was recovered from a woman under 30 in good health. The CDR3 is CAWSHRAETQYF. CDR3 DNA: TGTGCCTGGAGTCACAGGGCCGAGACCCAGTACTTC.